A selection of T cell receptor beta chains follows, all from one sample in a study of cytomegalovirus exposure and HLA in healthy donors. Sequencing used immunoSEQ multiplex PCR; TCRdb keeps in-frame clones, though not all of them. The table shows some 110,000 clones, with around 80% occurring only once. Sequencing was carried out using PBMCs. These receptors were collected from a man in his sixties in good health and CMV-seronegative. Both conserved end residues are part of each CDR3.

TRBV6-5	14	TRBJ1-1	CASSSGHRNTEAFF
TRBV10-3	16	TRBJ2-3	CAISESTIGATDTQYF
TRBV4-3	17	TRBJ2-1	CASSPSWRGSSYNEQFF
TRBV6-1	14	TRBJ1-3	CASSEFIATNTIYF
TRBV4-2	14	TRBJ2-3	CASTYGGRTDTQYF
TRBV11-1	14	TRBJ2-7	CASSPGTGFIEQYF
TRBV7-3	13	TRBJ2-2	CASRLTNTGELFF
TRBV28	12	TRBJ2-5	CASSLWRETQYF
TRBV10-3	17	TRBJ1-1	CATGKSGVGGRNTEAFF
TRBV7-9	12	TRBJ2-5	CASSLRRETQYF
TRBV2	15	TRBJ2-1	CASSLQGTSYNEQFF
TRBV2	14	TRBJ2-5	CASRETGVGETQYF
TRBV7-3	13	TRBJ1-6	CASSLDSNSPLHF
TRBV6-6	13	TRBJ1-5	CASSRGSNQPQHF
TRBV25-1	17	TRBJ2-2	CASSSPTGQGVTGELFF
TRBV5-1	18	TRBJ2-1	CASSLSGGGSTTGNEQFF
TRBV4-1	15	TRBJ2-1	CASSQGPGGDNEQFF
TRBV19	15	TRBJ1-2	CASSHGTVLRGGYTF
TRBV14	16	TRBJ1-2	CASSHVTGAPNYGYTF
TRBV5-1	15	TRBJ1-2	CASSFFQDSSGGYTF
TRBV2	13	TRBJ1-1	CASKGQGNTEAFF
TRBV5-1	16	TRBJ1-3	CASSPRATGAGNTIYF
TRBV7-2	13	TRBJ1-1	CASTRGISTEAFF
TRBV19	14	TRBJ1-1	CASITDRGRTEAFF